This T cell receptor (beta chain) originates from a study of preoperative IRX-2 immunotherapy in early breast cancer. As to treatment: preoperative locoregional IRX-2 cytokine immunotherapy. Patients received preoperative, locoregional IRX-2 cytokine immunotherapy in a phase Ib study. Germline V gene lookup returns CDR1 SGHRS and CDR2 YFSETQ. Trimming took off 0 bases at V and 3 bases at J, with 7 bases between the two ends. This CDR3 has 14 amino acids. Sequencing used immunoSEQ multiplex PCR; TCRdb keeps in-frame clones, though not all of them. The table shows over 55,000 clones, with roughly 95% occurring only once.

This receptor was obtained from a human donor with breast cancer. The sample was collected from a patient treated with IRX-2 immunotherapy. The chain carries TRBV5-1 and TRBJ2-1; D may be TRBD1 (5 bases). This CDR3 is CASSLGQIYNEQFF. The CDR3 DNA follows: TGCGCCAGCAGCTTGGGACAGATCTACAATGAGCAGTTCTTC.